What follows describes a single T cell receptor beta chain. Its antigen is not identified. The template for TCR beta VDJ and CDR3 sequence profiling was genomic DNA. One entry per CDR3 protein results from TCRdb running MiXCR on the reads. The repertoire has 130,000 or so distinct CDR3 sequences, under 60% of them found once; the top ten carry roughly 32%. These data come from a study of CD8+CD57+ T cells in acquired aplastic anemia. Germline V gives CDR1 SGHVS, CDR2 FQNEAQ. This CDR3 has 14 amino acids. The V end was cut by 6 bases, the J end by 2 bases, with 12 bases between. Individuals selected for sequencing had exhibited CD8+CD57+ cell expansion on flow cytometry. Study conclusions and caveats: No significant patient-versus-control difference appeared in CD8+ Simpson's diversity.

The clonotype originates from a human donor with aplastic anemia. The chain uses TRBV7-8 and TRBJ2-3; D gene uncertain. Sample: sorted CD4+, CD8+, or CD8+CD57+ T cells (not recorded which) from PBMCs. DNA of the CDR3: TGTGCCAGCAGTTCTCAATACCCCACAGATACGCAGTATTTT. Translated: CASSSQYPTDTQYF.